This T cell receptor beta chain was profiled in a study of cytomegalovirus exposure and HLA in healthy donors. Study-level points and caveats: Researchers reported from a later analysis that most CMV-associated TCR beta chains appeared HLA-restricted. Association with HLA alleles at 0.05 false discovery rate was found for 16,951 TCR beta sequences in a later analysis.

The study ran its PCR with 60 Vbeta and 13 Jbeta primers. Produced via immunoSEQ multiplex PCR; TCRdb's table is partial and in-frame only. The sample contains roughly 140,000 clones, over 70% of which appear only once. As regards this clone: Its antigen is undetermined.

Trimming stripped 4 bases from V and 3 bases from J, with 10 bases between. The germline gives CDR1 MGHDK, CDR2 SYGVNS. This CDR3 has 13 residues. The clonotype originates from a male donor in good health and CMV-seronegative. The J gene is TRBJ2-7, the V gene TRBV25-1; D ambiguous. Sequencing was done on a sample of PBMCs. CDR3 DNA sequence: TGTGCCAGCAGTGGATACTACAGCTACGAGCAGTACTTC. The encoded protein is CASSGYYSYEQYF.